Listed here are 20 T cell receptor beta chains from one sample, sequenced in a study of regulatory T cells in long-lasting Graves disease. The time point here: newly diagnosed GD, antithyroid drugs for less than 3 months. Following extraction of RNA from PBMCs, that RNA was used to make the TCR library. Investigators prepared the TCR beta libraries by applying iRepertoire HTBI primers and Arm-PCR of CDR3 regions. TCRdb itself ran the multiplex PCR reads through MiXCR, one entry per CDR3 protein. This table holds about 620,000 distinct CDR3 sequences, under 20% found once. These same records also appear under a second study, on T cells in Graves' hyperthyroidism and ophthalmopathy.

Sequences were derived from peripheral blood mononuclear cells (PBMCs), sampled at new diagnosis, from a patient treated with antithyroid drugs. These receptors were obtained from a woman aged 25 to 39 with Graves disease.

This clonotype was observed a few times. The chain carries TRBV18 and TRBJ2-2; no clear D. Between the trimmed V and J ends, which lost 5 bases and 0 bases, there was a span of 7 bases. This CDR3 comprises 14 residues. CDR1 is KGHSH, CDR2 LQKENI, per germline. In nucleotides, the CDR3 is TGTGCCAGCTCAGATTTTACGAACACCGGGGAGCTGTTTTTT. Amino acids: CASSDFTNTGELFF.

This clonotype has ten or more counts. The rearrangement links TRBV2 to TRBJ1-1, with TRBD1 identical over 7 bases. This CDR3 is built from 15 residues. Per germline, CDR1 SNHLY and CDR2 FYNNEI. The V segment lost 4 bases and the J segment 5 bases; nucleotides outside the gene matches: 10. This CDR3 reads CASSGVSGQRTEAFF. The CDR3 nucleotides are TGTGCCAGCAGTGGGGTGTCGGGACAGAGGACTGAAGCTTTCTTT.

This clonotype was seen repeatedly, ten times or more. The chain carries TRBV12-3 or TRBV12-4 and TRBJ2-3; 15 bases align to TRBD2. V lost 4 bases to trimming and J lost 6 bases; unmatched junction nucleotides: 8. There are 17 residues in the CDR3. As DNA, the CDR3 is TGTGCCAGCAGTTCAGGACTAGCGGGAGGGTCGGGGGATACGCAGTATTTT. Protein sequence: CASSSGLAGGSGDTQYF.

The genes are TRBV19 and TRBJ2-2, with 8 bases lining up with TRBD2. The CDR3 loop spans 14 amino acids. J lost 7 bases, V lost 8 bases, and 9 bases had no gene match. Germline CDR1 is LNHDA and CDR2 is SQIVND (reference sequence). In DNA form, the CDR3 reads TGTGCCAGTCGGAGCGGGAGTAAGGGCGGGGAGCTGTTTTTT. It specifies CASRSGSKGGELFF.

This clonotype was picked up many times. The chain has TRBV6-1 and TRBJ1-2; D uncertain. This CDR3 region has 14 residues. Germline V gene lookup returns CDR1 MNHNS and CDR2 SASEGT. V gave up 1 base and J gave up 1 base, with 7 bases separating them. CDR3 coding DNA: TGTGCCAGCAGTGAAGGGTTCGGTAACTATGGCTACACCTTC. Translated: CASSEGFGNYGYTF.

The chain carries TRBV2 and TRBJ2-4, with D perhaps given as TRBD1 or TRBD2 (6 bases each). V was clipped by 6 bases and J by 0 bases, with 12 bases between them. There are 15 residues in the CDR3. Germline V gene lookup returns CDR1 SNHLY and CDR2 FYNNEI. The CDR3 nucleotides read TGTGCCAGCAGCCTACAGGGACTAGCCAAAAACATTCAGTACTTC. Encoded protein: CASSLQGLAKNIQYF.

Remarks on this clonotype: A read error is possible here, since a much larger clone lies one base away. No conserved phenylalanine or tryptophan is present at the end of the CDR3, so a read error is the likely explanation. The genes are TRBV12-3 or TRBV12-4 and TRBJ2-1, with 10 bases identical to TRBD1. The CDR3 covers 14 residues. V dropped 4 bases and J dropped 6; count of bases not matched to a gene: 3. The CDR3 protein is CASSSGTGANEQFS. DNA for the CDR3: TGTGCCAGCAGTTCCGGGACAGGGGCCAATGAGCAGTTCTCC.

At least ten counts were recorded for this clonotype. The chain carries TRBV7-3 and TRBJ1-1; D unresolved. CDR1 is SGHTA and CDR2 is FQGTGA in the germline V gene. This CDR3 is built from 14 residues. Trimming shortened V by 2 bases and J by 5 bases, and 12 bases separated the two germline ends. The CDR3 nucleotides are TGTGCCAGCAGCTTATACAGTGCCCCTACTGAAGCTTTCTTT. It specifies CASSLYSAPTEAFF.

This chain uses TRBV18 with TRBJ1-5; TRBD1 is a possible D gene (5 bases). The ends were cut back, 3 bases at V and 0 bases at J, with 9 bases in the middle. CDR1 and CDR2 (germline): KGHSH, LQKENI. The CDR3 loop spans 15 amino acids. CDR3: CASSPLGDSNQPQHF. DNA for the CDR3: TGTGCCAGCTCACCCCTAGGGGATAGCAATCAGCCCCAGCATTTT.

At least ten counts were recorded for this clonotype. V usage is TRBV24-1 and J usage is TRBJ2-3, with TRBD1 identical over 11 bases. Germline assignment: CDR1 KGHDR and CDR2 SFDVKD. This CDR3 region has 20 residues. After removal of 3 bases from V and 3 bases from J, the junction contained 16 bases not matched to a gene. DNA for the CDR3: TGTGCCACCAGTGATGGGACAGGGGGGACTTGGCGAGAAGAGACAGATACGCAGTATTTT. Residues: CATSDGTGGTWREETDTQYF.

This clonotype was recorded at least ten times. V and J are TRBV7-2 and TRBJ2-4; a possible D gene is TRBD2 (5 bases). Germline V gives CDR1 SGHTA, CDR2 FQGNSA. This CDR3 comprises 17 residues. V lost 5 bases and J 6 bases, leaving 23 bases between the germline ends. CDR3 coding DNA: TGTGCCAGCAGCCCCCTTTATGGGTTGGAAGGACTAAACATTCAGTACTTC. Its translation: CASSPLYGLEGLNIQYF.

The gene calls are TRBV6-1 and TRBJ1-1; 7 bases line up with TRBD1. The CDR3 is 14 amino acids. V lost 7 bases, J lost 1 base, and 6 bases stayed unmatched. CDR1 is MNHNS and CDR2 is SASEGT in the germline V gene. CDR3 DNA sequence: TGTGCCAGCAAATCTAGGACAGGGAACACTGAAGCTTTCTTT. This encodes CASKSRTGNTEAFF.

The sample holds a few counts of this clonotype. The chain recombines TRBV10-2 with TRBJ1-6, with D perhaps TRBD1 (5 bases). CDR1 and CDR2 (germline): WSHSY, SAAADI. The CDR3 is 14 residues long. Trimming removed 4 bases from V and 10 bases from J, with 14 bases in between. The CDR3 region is CASSVGAGGSPLHF. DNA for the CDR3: TGCGCCAGCAGTGTTGGGGCAGGCGGATCACCCCTCCACTTT.

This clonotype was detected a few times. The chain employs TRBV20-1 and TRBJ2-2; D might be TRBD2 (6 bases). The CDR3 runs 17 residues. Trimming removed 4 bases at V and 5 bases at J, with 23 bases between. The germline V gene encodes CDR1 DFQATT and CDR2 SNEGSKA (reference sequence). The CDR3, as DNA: TGCAGTGCTATCGGGATAACCGGGACTCACGTGACCGGGGAGCTGTTTTTT. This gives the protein CSAIGITGTHVTGELFF.

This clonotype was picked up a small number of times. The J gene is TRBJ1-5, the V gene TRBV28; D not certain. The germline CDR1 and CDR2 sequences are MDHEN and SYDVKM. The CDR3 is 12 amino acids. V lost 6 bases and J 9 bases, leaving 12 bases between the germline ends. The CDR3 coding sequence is TGTGCCAGCAGCGGTCGGATGCCGCCCCAGCATTTT. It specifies CASSGRMPPQHF. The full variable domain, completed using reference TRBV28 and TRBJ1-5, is DVKVTQSSRYLVKRTGEKVFLECVQDMDHENMFWYRQDPGLGLRLIYFSYDVKMKEKGDIPEGYSVSREKKERFSLILESASTNQTSMYLCASSGRMPPQHFGDGTRLSIL.

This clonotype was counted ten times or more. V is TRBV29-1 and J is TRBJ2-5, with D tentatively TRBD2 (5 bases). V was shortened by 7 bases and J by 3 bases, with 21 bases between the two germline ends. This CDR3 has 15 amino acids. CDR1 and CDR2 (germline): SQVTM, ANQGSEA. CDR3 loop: CSALAPRGPKETQYF. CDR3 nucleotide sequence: TGCAGCGCACTGGCTCCAAGAGGGCCCAAAGAGACCCAGTACTTC.

As DNA, the CDR3 is TGTGCCAGCAGTGAAGCGAGCGAAGGAGGGACCCAGTACTTC. Translation: CASSEASEGGTQYF. The chain is built from TRBV2 and TRBJ2-5; TRBD2 might be the D (5 bases). V lost 0 bases to trimming and J lost 7 bases, with 12 bases between them. Per germline, CDR1 SNHLY and CDR2 FYNNEI. The CDR3 covers 14 residues. The full variable domain, in which reference TRBV2 and TRBJ2-5 provide the parts outside the CDR3, is EPEVTQTPSHQVTQMGQEVILRCVPISNHLYFYWYRQILGQKVEFLVSFYNNEISEKSEIFDDQFSVERPDGSNFTLKIRSTKLEDSAMYFCASSEASEGGTQYFGPGTRLLVL.

The CDR3 region is CASSADSSTDTQYF. The CDR3 region has the DNA TGTGCCAGTAGTGCTGATTCTAGCACAGATACGCAGTATTTT. This chain links TRBV19 with TRBJ2-3; no clear D gene. The germline V gene encodes CDR1 LNHDA and CDR2 SQIVND (reference sequence). The V end lost 5 bases, the J end lost 0 bases, and 9 bases lay between the germline ends. The CDR3 has 14 amino acids.

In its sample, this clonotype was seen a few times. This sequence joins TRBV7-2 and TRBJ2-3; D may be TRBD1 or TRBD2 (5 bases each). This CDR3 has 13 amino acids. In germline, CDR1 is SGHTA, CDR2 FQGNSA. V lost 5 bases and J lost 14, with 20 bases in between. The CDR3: CASSVGTLRGLYF. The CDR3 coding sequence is TGTGCCAGCAGCGTCGGGACCCTTAGAGGCCTGTATTTT.

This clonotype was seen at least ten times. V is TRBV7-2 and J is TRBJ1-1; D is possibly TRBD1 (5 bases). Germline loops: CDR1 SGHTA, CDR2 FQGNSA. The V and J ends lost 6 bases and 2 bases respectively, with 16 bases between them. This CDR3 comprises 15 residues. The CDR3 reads CASRYEGLANTEAFF. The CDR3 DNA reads TGTGCCAGCAGGTACGAGGGGTTGGCTAACACTGAAGCTTTCTTT.